These 12 T cell receptor beta chains were sequenced from one sample in a study of T cells after yellow fever vaccination. TCRdb independently ran MiXCR on the 5' RACE reads; one entry per CDR3 protein. The table lists a few hundred thousand distinct CDR3 sequences, about 15% of them singletons. Material: PBMCs, obtained roughly 5 days after the first yellow fever vaccination. Receptors originate from a young man who received the YFV17D yellow fever vaccine.

This sequence joins TRBV12-3 or TRBV12-4 and TRBJ1-2, with TRBD1 matching over 7 bases. Losses at the gene ends were 3 bases for V and 1 base for J; bases not matched to a gene: 2. The CDR3 sequence is 14 residues long. This CDR3 is CASSLGTDNYGYTF. Here the CDR3 DNA reads TGTGCCAGCAGTTTGGGGACAGATAACTATGGCTACACCTTC.

This chain uses TRBV29-1 with TRBJ1-1; a weak D match, TRBD1 (6 bases). The CDR3 is made up of 11 amino acids. The germline V gene encodes CDR1 SQVTM and CDR2 ANQGSEA. Trimming removed 5 bases at V and 3 bases at J, with 7 bases between. In DNA, the CDR3 is TGCAGCGTTTACAGGGACACTGAAGCTTTCTTT. Its translation: CSVYRDTEAFF. Complete variable domain (other parts from reference TRBV29-1 and TRBJ1-1): SAVISQKPSRDICQRGTSLTIQCQVDSQVTMMFWYRQQPGQSLTLIATANQGSEATYESGFVIDKFPISRPNLTFSTLTVSNMSPEDSSIYLCSVYRDTEAFFGQGTRLTVV.

In this sample, this clonotype turned up a few times. This chain joins TRBV6-5 and TRBJ1-6; TRBD1 matches 9 bases. The CDR3 runs to 15 residues. V trimming: 1 base; J trimming: 9 bases; junction bases outside the gene matches: 4. Germline-derived CDR1 and CDR2 are MNHEY and SVGAGI. The CDR3 nucleotides are TGTGCCAGCAGTTACTTACAGGGGGCCGCTTCACCCCTCCACTTT. Protein product: CASSYLQGAASPLHF.

This clonotype was seen only once. The chain employs TRBV4-1 and TRBJ1-1; maybe TRBD1 (6 bases). V lost 5 bases and J lost 5, with 15 bases in between. Germline-derived CDR1 and CDR2 are MGHRA and YSYEKL. The CDR3 has 14 residues. The CDR3 region has the DNA TGCGCCAGCAGCTCTCTGCCACAGGGAACTGAAGCTTTCTTT. It encodes CASSSLPQGTEAFF.

In this sample, this clonotype turned up a few times. CDR3 amino acids: CSARGLAGGKYEQYF. The CDR3, as DNA: TGCAGTGCTAGGGGACTAGCGGGAGGGAAATACGAGCAGTACTTC. This chain uses TRBV20-1 with TRBJ2-7; 16 bases agree with TRBD2. CDR3 length: 15 amino acids. Germline CDR1 reads DFQATT; CDR2 reads SNEGSKA (reference sequence). J was trimmed by 4 bases and V by 3 bases; bases with no gene match: 3.

This clonotype appeared a few times. DNA of the CDR3: TGCGCCAGCAGCCAAGTAGCGGGGGTTGGCTACGAGCAGTACTTC. Translated, it gives CASSQVAGVGYEQYF. This chain joins TRBV4-1 and TRBJ2-7, with 9 positions matching TRBD2. Germline loops: CDR1 MGHRA, CDR2 YSYEKL. The CDR3 runs to 15 residues. Trimming cost V 1 base and J 3 bases; bases outside gene matches: 4.

This sequence joins TRBV7-2 and TRBJ2-7, with TRBD1 identical over 9 bases. Germline CDR1 and CDR2: SGHTA and FQGNSA. With V trimmed by 5 bases and J by 5 bases, 7 bases remained unmatched. The CDR3 loop spans 14 amino acids. Here the CDR3 reads CASSPGTGWHEQYF. The DNA for the CDR3 is TGTGCCAGCAGCCCGGGGACAGGGTGGCACGAGCAGTACTTC.

This clonotype was counted between two and nine times. The chain joins TRBV25-1 to TRBJ2-1; 9 positions match TRBD2. The CDR3 totals 16 residues. V lost 3 bases, J lost 6 bases, and 9 bases stayed unmatched. The V gene's germline CDR1 is MGHDK and CDR2 SYGVNS. The CDR3 DNA sequence: TGTGCCAGCAGTGAGAGTCTAGCGGGGCACCCCAATGAGCAGTTCTTC. Protein product: CASSESLAGHPNEQFF.

This clonotype was picked up a small number of times. Here the CDR3 reads CASSRGTGREQYF. CDR3 nucleotide sequence: TGTGCCAGCAGCCGAGGGACAGGGCGCGAGCAGTACTTC. The V call is TRBV7-9, the J call TRBJ2-7; 9 bases match TRBD1. The CDR3 spans 13 residues. The germline V gene encodes CDR1 SEHNR and CDR2 FQNEAQ (reference sequence). V dropped 5 bases and J dropped 6; count of bases not matched to a gene: 5.

This clonotype has only a few counts. This chain joins TRBV6-1 and TRBJ2-5, with D possibly matching TRBD1 (6 bases). Trimming pared 7 bases from V and 4 bases from J, leaving 19 bases between. The CDR3 totals 15 residues. Germline assignment: CDR1 MNHNS and CDR2 SASEGT. The CDR3 DNA sequence: TGTGCCAGCAAGACAACAGGGCGCGACCCAGAGACCCAGTACTTC. Residues: CASKTTGRDPETQYF.

This clonotype was counted a few times. The chain combines TRBV11-1 with TRBJ2-5; 14 positions match TRBD2. This CDR3 is built from 18 residues. The junction had 8 bases not matched to a gene; V was cut back by 5 bases and J by 0 bases. CDR1 is SGHAT, CDR2 FQDESV, per germline (reference sequence). CDR3 region: CASSPGTSGGPYQETQYF. Here the CDR3 DNA reads TGTGCCAGCAGCCCAGGGACTAGCGGGGGCCCGTACCAAGAGACCCAGTACTTC. Full variable domain (rest looked up from reference TRBV11-1 and TRBJ2-5): EAEVAQSPRYKITEKSQAVAFWCDPISGHATLYWYRQILGQGPELLVQFQDESVVDDSQLPKDRFSAERLKGVDSTLKIQPAELGDSAMYLCASSPGTSGGPYQETQYFGPGTRLLVL.

The gene calls are TRBV6-1 and TRBJ2-6; D unclear. V was shortened by 10 bases and J by 2 bases, with 9 bases between the two germline ends. CDR3 length: 13 amino acids. Germline CDR1 is MNHNS and CDR2 is SASEGT. In DNA, the CDR3 is TGTGCCACCCGAAGGCCTGGGGCCAACGTCCTGACTTTC. This gives the protein CATRRPGANVLTF.